Listed here is a single T cell receptor (beta chain). Its antigen remains unknown. These data come from a study of PD-L1 blockade in urothelial cancer. Study-level findings and limits: Durable-benefit cases showed more tumor-associated blood clone expansion at 3 weeks.

The data were produced by immunoSEQ multiplex PCR, yet TCRdb's version contains in-frame clones alone and is incomplete. The table lists about 50,000 clones, roughly 84% of them singletons, with 1.9% in the top ten. The time point denotes: peripheral blood 6 weeks after treatment start. The J segment lost 7 bases and the V segment lost 3 bases, leaving 18 bases of the junction unmatched. The CDR3 length is 18 residues. The germline V gene has CDR1 SSHAT and CDR2 FNYEAQ (reference sequence). Specimen: PBMCs, collected around atezolizumab (anti-PD-L1) treatment. The chain joins TRBV7-7 to TRBJ2-1; TRBD2 aligns across 7 bases. The receptor's source is a man aged 50 to 59 with urothelial cancer. The CDR3 nucleotides are TGTGCCAGCAGCTTGAACCCACCGATCGGGACTAACAGAAATGAGCAGTTCTTC. Translation gives CASSLNPPIGTNRNEQFF.